A selection of T cell receptor beta chains follows, all from one sample in a study of cytomegalovirus exposure and HLA in healthy donors. Sequencing was performed with immunoSEQ multiplex PCR; in TCRdb, only in-frame clones are kept and a portion is missing. The data contain fewer than 60,000 clones, approximately 92% of them singletons. Sequenced sample: PBMCs. The source is a woman aged 18 to 35 in good health and CMV-seronegative. Each CDR3 is given with its conserved first and last residue. D genes are given only for firm matches. Size values are once, few and many counts, or a class for expanded clones, and some rows have none.

>.|TRBV6-5|TRBJ2-3|.
CASSLGWERGTDTQYF
TGTGCCAGCAGTTTAGGTTGGGAGCGGGGCACAGATACGCAGTATTTT
>once|TRBV30|TRBJ2-5|.
CAGTRQETQYF
TGTGCCGGGACCCGGCAAGAGACCCAGTACTTC
>once|TRBV2|TRBJ1-6|TRBD1
CASRAGQGNSPLHF
TGTGCCAGCAGAGCAGGACAGGGCAATTCACCCCTCCACTTT
>.|TRBV5-1|TRBJ1-1|.
CASSPSWGGTNTEAFF
TGCGCCAGCAGCCCCAGTTGGGGGGGGACGAACACTGAAGCTTTCTTT
>.|TRBV28|TRBJ1-5|.
CASSLSGNQPQHF
TGTGCCAGCAGTTTATCCGGGAATCAGCCCCAGCATTTT
>.|TRBV18|TRBJ1-6|.
CASSPVGSYNSPLHF
TGTGCCAGCTCACCAGTCGGCTCCTATAATTCACCCCTCCACTTT
>.|TRBV7-6|TRBJ2-7|.
CASSREQGQEQYF
TGTGCCAGCAGCCGGGAACAGGGCCAGGAGCAGTACTTC
>.|TRBV7-9|TRBJ2-3|TRBD2
CASSLTSGTDTQYF
TGTGCCAGCAGCTTGACTAGCGGCACAGATACGCAGTATTTT
>.|TRBV30|TRBJ1-2|.
CAWSGLGGGYTF
TGTGCCTGGAGCGGTCTGGGCGGGGGCTACACCTTC
>.|TRBV10-3|TRBJ2-1|TRBD2
CAISGSPGTSADNQDNEQFF
TGTGCCATCAGTGGATCCCCGGGGACTAGTGCCGATAATCAGGACAATGAGCAGTTCTTC
>.|TRBV4-1|TRBJ2-3|.
CASSQEHGDGQYF
TGCGCCAGCAGCCAAGAACACGGAGATGGGCAGTATTTT
>few|TRBV2|TRBJ1-1|.
CASSSASRRGNTEAFF
TGTGCCAGCAGCTCGGCCTCAAGGAGGGGGAACACTGAAGCTTTCTTT
>.|TRBV10-3|TRBJ1-4|.
CAISESKGGTNEKLFF
TGTGCCATCAGTGAGTCGAAGGGCGGGACTAATGAAAAACTGTTTTTT
>.|TRBV5-6|TRBJ1-1|.
CASSLVALNTEAFF
TGTGCCAGCAGCTTGGTAGCGCTGAACACTGAAGCTTTCTTT
>.|TRBV7-8|TRBJ2-1|TRBD2
CASSSGREQFF
TGTGCCAGCAGCAGCGGGAGAGAGCAGTTCTTC
>.|TRBV28|TRBJ2-1|.
CASSPDYLSYNEQFF
TGTGCCAGCAGTCCGGACTATCTCTCCTACAATGAGCAGTTCTTC
>.|TRBV18|TRBJ2-7|.
CASSLGELGEQYF
TGTGCCAGCTCCCTTGGGGAGCTGGGCGAGCAGTACTTC
>.|TRBV6-5|TRBJ1-1|.
CASREIRRLNTEAFF
TGTGCCAGCAGGGAGATTCGACGGTTGAACACTGAAGCTTTCTTT
>.|TRBV5-1|TRBJ1-3|TRBD1
CASSLAGTGAGNTIYF
TGCGCCAGCAGCTTGGCCGGGACAGGTGCAGGAAACACCATATATTTT
>.|TRBV18|TRBJ2-5|TRBD1
CASSPLPGQQETQYF
TGTGCCAGCTCACCACTACCGGGACAGCAAGAGACCCAGTACTTC
>.|TRBV9|TRBJ2-2|TRBD2
CASSVGVDGRAAGELFF
TGTGCCAGCAGCGTAGGAGTAGACGGGAGGGCCGCGGGGGAGCTGTTTTTT
>.|TRBV7-8|TRBJ2-3|TRBD2
CASSPGTSGGTSTDTQYF
TGTGCCAGCAGCCCCGGGACTAGCGGGGGGACTAGCACAGATACGCAGTATTTT
>.|TRBV5-1|TRBJ2-2|.
CASGAGNTGELFF
TGCGCCAGCGGGGCAGGGAACACCGGGGAGCTGTTTTTT
>.|TRBV30|TRBJ2-3|TRBD2
CAWSQAGTLSGQYF
TGTGCCTGGAGCCAAGCGGGGACCCTAAGCGGGCAGTATTTT
>few|TRBV4-2|TRBJ2-1|TRBD2
CASSPRTSGKDEQFF
TGTGCCAGCAGCCCCCGGACTAGCGGGAAGGATGAGCAGTTCTTC
>.|TRBV7-9|TRBJ2-3|.
CASSGFGGSTDTQYF
TGTGCCAGCAGTGGGTTCGGCGGAAGCACAGATACGCAGTATTTT
>once|TRBV6-4|TRBJ2-3|TRBD2
CASSDKRGGTDTQYF
TGTGCCAGCAGTGACAAGCGGGGAGGAACAGATACGCAGTATTTT
>.|TRBV11-2|TRBJ2-7|.
CASTLGQGISYEQYF
TGTGCCAGCACCCTCGGGCAGGGAATTTCCTACGAGCAGTACTTC
>once|TRBV5-4|TRBJ2-5|TRBD1
CASSLPGGYETQYF
TGTGCCAGCAGCTTGCCAGGGGGCTATGAGACCCAGTACTTC
>once|TRBV6-5|TRBJ2-3|TRBD2
CASSPAGEDTQYF
TGTGCCAGCAGTCCCGCGGGGGAAGATACGCAGTATTTT
>.|TRBV5-1|TRBJ1-1|TRBD1
CASEPGQGNTEAFF
TGCGCCAGCGAACCGGGACAGGGGAACACTGAAGCTTTCTTT
>.|TRBV5-5|TRBJ1-5|.
CASSLGGTGNSNQPQHF
TGTGCCAGCAGCTTGGGGGGAACAGGGAATAGCAATCAGCCCCAGCATTTT
>few|TRBV18|TRBJ2-7|.
CASSPAGAFEQYF
TGTGCCAGCTCACCGGCGGGGGCATTCGAGCAGTACTTC
>.|TRBV27|TRBJ2-1|TRBD2
CASSFTGLLNEQFF
TGTGCCAGCAGTTTTACGGGACTACTCAATGAGCAGTTCTTC
>.|TRBV11-2|TRBJ2-7|.
CASSLEAGYEQYF
TGTGCCAGCAGCTTAGAAGCAGGGTACGAGCAGTACTTC
>.|TRBV7-2|TRBJ1-2|.
CASSLVGTGNYGYTF
TGTGCCAGCAGCTTAGTCGGTACGGGGAACTATGGCTACACCTTC